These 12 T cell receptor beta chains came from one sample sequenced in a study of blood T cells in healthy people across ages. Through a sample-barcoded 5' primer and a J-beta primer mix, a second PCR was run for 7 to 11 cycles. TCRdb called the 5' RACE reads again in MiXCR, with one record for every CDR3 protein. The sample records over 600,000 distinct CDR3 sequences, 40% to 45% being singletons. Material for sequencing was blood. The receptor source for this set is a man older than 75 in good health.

This CDR3 is CASSLARAGSQETQYF. DNA of the CDR3: TGTGCCAGCAGCTTGGCCAGGGCAGGGTCCCAAGAGACCCAGTACTTC. The chain links TRBV5-5 to TRBJ2-5; a weak D match, TRBD1 (5 bases). The germline gives CDR1 SGHKS, CDR2 YYEKEE (reference sequence). The CDR3 runs 16 residues. Trimming cost V 0 bases and J 1 base, with 13 bases left between them.

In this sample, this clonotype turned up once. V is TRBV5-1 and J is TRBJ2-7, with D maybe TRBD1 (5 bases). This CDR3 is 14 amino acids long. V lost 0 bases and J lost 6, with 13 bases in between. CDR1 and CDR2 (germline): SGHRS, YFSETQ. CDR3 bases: TGCGCCAGCAGCTTGGGTGCAGGGTACTGCGAGCAGTACTTC. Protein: CASSLGAGYCEQYF.

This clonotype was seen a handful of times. The CDR3 DNA is TGCAGCGTAGGAGAGACGGGAAACACTGAAGCTTTCTTT. Encoded protein: CSVGETGNTEAFF. The chain links TRBV29-1 to TRBJ1-1; D remains unclear. V was clipped by 6 bases and J by 2 bases, with 13 bases between them. The CDR3 loop spans 13 amino acids. CDR1 is SQVTM, CDR2 ANQGSEA, per germline.

DNA of the CDR3: TGTGCCACGGGAAGGACCCGCCGAGGCGAGCAGTTCTTC. Protein sequence: CATGRTRRGEQFF. The rearrangement joins TRBV5-6 to TRBJ2-1, with D perhaps TRBD2 (5 bases). The germline CDR1 and CDR2 sequences are SGHDT and YYEEEE. This CDR3 has 13 amino acids. V was pared by 9 bases and J by 10 bases, with 20 bases between.

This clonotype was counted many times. CDR3: CASSSLLTGGEYEQYF. As DNA, the CDR3 is TGTGCCAGCAGTTCACTCTTGACAGGGGGCGAATACGAGCAGTACTTC. This chain joins TRBV27 and TRBJ2-7; 10 positions match TRBD1. V lost 4 bases and J lost 4; bases outside the gene matches: 10. CDR1 is MNHEY and CDR2 is SMNVEV in the germline V gene (reference sequence). The CDR3 extends over 16 amino acids.

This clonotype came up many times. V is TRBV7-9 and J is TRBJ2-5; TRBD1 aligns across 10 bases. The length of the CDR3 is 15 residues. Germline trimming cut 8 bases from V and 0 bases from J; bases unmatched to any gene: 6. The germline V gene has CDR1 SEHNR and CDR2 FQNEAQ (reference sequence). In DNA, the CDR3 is TGTGCCAGCGGCGGGACAGGGGTCGACCAAGAGACCCAGTACTTC. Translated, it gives CASGGTGVDQETQYF.

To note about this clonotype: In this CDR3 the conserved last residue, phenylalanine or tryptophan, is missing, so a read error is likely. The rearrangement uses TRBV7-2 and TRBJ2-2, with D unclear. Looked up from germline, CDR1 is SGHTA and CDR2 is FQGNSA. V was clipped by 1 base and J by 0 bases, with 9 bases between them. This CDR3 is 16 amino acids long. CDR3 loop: CASSLVPGTNTGELFY. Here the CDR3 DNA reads TGTGCCAGCAGCTTAGTTCCAGGAACGAACACCGGGGAGCTGTTTTAT.

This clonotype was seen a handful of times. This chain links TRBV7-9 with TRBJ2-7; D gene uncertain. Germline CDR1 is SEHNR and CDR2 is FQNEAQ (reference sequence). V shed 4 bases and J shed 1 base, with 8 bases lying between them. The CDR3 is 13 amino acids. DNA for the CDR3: TGTGCCAGCAGCTCGGACGGATCCTACGAGCAGTACTTC. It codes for CASSSDGSYEQYF. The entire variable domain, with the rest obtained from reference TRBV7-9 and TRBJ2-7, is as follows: DTGVSQNPRHKITKRGQNVTFRCDPISEHNRLYWYRQTLGQGPEFLTYFQNEAQLEKSRLLSDRFSAERPKGSFSTLEIQRTEQGDSAMYLCASSSDGSYEQYFGPGTRLTVT.

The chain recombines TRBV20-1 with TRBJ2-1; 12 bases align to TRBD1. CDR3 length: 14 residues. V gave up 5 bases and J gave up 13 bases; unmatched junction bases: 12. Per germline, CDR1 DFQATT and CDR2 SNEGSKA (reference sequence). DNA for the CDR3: TGCAGTGCTCTCAGGGGACAGGGGGCTGAGACCCAGTTCTTC. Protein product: CSALRGQGAETQFF.

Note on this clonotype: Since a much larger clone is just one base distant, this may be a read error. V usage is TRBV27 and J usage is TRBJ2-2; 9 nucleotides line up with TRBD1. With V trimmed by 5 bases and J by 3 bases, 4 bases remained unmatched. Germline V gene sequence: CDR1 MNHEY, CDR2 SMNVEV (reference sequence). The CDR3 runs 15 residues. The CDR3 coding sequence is TGTGCCAGCAGTCACGGGGACAGGGACACCGGGGAGCTGTTTTTT. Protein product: CASSHGDRDTGELFF.

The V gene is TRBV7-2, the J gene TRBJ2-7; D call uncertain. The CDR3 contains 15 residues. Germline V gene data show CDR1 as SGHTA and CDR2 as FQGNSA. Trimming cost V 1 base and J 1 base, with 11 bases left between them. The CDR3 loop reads CASSLGATRSYEQYF. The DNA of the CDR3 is TGTGCCAGCAGCTTAGGGGCAACCAGGTCCTACGAGCAGTACTTC.

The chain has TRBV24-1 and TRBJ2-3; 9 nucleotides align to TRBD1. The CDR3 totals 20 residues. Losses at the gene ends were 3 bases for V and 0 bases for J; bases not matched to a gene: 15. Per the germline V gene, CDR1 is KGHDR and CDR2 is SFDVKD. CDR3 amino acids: CATSDPGQGVQGFSTDTQYF. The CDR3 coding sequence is TGTGCCACCAGTGATCCGGGACAGGGAGTACAAGGCTTTAGCACAGATACGCAGTATTTT.